The 25 T cell receptor beta chains below were found in one sample sequenced in a study of T cell responses to AZD1222 COVID-19 vaccine. Libraries were prepared by immunoSEQ multiplex PCR; TCRdb keeps only in-frame clonotypes and omits some of them. The sample has over 50,000 clones; around 84% are singletons. Sequenced here: peripheral blood, sampled on day 0 of AZD1222 vaccination. The receptors come from an adult in good health.

V is TRBV6-5 and J is TRBJ2-5; D may be TRBD1 (5 bases). The ends were cut back, 5 bases at V and 1 base at J, with 8 bases in the middle. CDR3 length equals 13 residues. Germline CDR1 and CDR2: MNHEY and SVGAGI. CDR3 sequence: CASSPGIQETQYF. CDR3 nucleotides: TGTGCCAGCAGTCCAGGGATCCAAGAGACCCAGTACTTC.

The chain uses TRBV29-1 and TRBJ1-2; 10 bases agree with TRBD1. CDR1 and CDR2 (germline): SQVTM, ANQGSEA. V lost 4 bases and J lost 7; bases outside the gene matches: 6. The CDR3 has 13 residues. CDR3 in amino acids: CSVGTGGNSGYTF. In nucleotides, the CDR3 is TGCAGCGTTGGGACAGGGGGGAATTCTGGCTACACCTTC.

The chain uses TRBV19 and TRBJ1-3; TRBD1 might be the D (6 bases). The CDR3 is 14 residues long. Germline-derived CDR1 and CDR2 are LNHDA and SQIVND (reference sequence). The ends were cut back, 3 bases at V and 3 bases at J, with 9 bases in the middle. This CDR3 reads CASSIDRIGNTIYF. Here the CDR3 DNA reads TGTGCCAGTAGTATTGACAGGATTGGAAACACCATATATTTT.

This clone has only a few counts. This chain links TRBV7-5 with TRBJ2-7. TRBV7-5 is a pseudogene. The CDR3 loop spans 15 amino acids. The CDR3 is CARSLIRPKAYEQYF. For the CDR3, the DNA is TGTGCCAGAAGCTTAATCCGTCCTAAGGCCTACGAGCAGTACTTC.

The V call is TRBV7-2, the J call TRBJ1-4; 7 bases agree with TRBD1. This CDR3 has 16 residues. Germline V gene lookup returns CDR1 SGHTA and CDR2 FQGNSA. J gave up 1 base and V 2 bases, and 4 bases lay outside the gene matches. This CDR3 reads CASSLQRGRTNEKLFF. As DNA, the CDR3 is TGTGCCAGCAGCTTACAAAGGGGGCGAACTAATGAAAAACTGTTTTTT. Using reference TRBV7-2 and TRBJ1-4 for the parts outside the CDR3, the full variable domain is GAGVSQSPSNKVTEKGKDVELRCDPISGHTALYWYRQSLGQGLEFLIYFQGNSAPDKSGLPSDRFSAERTGGSVSTLTIQRTQQEDSAVYLCASSLQRGRTNEKLFFGSGTQLSVL.

The chain recombines TRBV4-1 with TRBJ2-5, with a possible D match to TRBD1 (5 bases). The germline V gene has CDR1 MGHRA and CDR2 YSYEKL. V was pared by 1 base and J by 3 bases, with 9 bases between. The CDR3 spans 14 residues. The DNA of the CDR3 is TGCGCCAGCAGCCAAGGGTCAGGGAAAGAGACCCAGTACTTC. Translating gives CASSQGSGKETQYF.

This chain connects TRBV25-1 to TRBJ1-1; 8 bases match TRBD1. The ends lost 4 bases at V and 1 base at J; junction bases unmatched: 5. CDR3 length: 15 residues. From germline, CDR1 is MGHDK and CDR2 SYGVNS. CDR3 loop: CASSGLQGANTEAFF. For the CDR3, the DNA is TGTGCCAGCAGTGGTTTGCAGGGGGCGAACACTGAAGCTTTCTTT.

This clone has only a few counts. This sequence joins TRBV3-1 (or the pseudogene TRBV3-2) and TRBJ2-4; 12 nucleotides agree with TRBD2. The germline V gene encodes CDR1 LGHDT and CDR2 YNNKEL (reference sequence). The V gene end was trimmed by 4 bases and the J gene end by 10 bases; junction bases not matched to a gene: 8. The CDR3 spans 15 residues. The CDR3 spells CASSLRLAGAYIQYF. As DNA, the CDR3 is TGTGCCAGCAGCCTTAGACTAGCGGGAGCGTATATTCAGTACTTC.

The rearrangement links TRBV2 to TRBJ2-2, with 9 bases lining up with TRBD2. This CDR3 comprises 15 residues. Losses at the gene ends were 6 bases for V and 5 bases for J; bases not matched to a gene: 7. Looked up from germline, CDR1 is SNHLY and CDR2 is FYNNEI. The chain's CDR3 is CASRGQRGATGELFF. The CDR3 DNA follows: TGTGCCAGCAGAGGCCAGCGGGGGGCAACCGGGGAGCTGTTTTTT.

The CDR3 coding sequence is TGCGCCAGCAGCCAGGGTCCTCAGACAGGGAGGGTTCAGCCCCAGCATTTT. Translation: CASSQGPQTGRVQPQHF. The rearrangement joins TRBV4-3 to TRBJ1-5, with TRBD1 matching over 7 bases. CDR1 LGHNA and CDR2 YSLEER come from the germline V gene. There are 17 residues in the CDR3. V was clipped by 3 bases and J by 6 bases; unmatched bases: 14.

The chain carries TRBV28 and TRBJ1-3; a possible D gene is TRBD1 (6 bases). The germline V gene encodes CDR1 MDHEN and CDR2 SYDVKM. CDR3 length equals 14 residues. V was cut by 5 bases and J by 0 bases, with 8 bases left in between. For the CDR3, the DNA is TGTGCCAGCAGTGGAGGGGGCTCTGGAAACACCATATATTTT. Translating it yields CASSGGGSGNTIYF.

The J gene is TRBJ1-6, the V gene TRBV11-2; tentatively, D is TRBD1 (6 bases). The length of the CDR3 is 20 residues. V dropped 0 bases and J dropped 3 bases, with 21 bases sitting between them. CDR1 and CDR2 (germline): SGHAT, FQNNGV. CDR3 sequence: CASSLEVDAGVDGYNSPLHF. CDR3 DNA: TGTGCCAGCAGCTTAGAAGTTGATGCAGGGGTGGATGGCTATAATTCACCCCTCCACTTT.

This chain links TRBV6-2 or TRBV6-3 with TRBJ1-2; D may be TRBD1 (5 bases). The CDR3 runs 13 residues. With 6 bases removed from V and 6 bases from J, the gap between germline ends came to 14 bases. The germline gives CDR1 MNHEY, CDR2 SVGEGT. For the CDR3, the DNA is TGTGCCAGCAGCCCGACTTGGGGCCATGGCTACACCTTC. Its protein product is CASSPTWGHGYTF.

The rearrangement joins TRBV2 to TRBJ2-1; no reliable D call. The V and J ends lost 7 bases and 1 base respectively, with 11 bases between them. Germline V gene data show CDR1 as SNHLY and CDR2 as FYNNEI. This CDR3 contains 14 residues. The chain's CDR3 is CASTQGPSYNEQFF. In DNA, the CDR3 is TGTGCCAGCACCCAAGGGCCGTCCTACAATGAGCAGTTCTTC. The entire variable domain, with the rest obtained from reference TRBV2 and TRBJ2-1, is as follows: EPEVTQTPSHQVTQMGQEVILRCVPISNHLYFYWYRQILGQKVEFLVSFYNNEISEKSEIFDDQFSVERPDGSNFTLKIRSTKLEDSAMYFCASTQGPSYNEQFFGPGTRLTVL.

This clone was seen only a few times. The rearrangement joins TRBV19 to TRBJ1-3, with D unresolved. This CDR3 region has 13 residues. CDR1 and CDR2 (germline): LNHDA, SQIVND (reference sequence). V shed 9 bases and J shed 2 bases, with 11 bases lying between them. The CDR3 spells CASEGRPGNTIYF. The DNA for the CDR3 is TGTGCCAGCGAAGGACGCCCTGGAAACACCATATATTTT. The entire variable domain, with the rest obtained from reference TRBV19 and TRBJ1-3, is as follows: DGGITQSPKYLFRKEGQNVTLSCEQNLNHDAMYWYRQDPGQGLRLIYYSQIVNDFQKGDIAEGYSVSREKKESFPLTVTSAQKNPTAFYLCASEGRPGNTIYFGEGSWLTVV.

The rearrangement links TRBV5-3 to TRBJ2-3; TRBD2 agrees at 12 bases. TRBV5-3 is an ORF for which the function is uncertain. The CDR3 consists of 17 residues. The V segment lost 8 bases and the J segment 1 base; nucleotides outside the gene matches: 11. The CDR3 spells CASPRTSGMAGTDTQYF. CDR3 bases: TGTGCCAGCCCCAGGACTAGCGGGATGGCCGGCACAGATACGCAGTATTTT.

The CDR3 DNA reads as TGTGCCAGCAGCCCGGGACTAGCGGGAGGGGGGGAGACCCAGTACTTC. Its protein product is CASSPGLAGGGETQYF. The chain uses TRBV3-1 (or the pseudogene TRBV3-2) and TRBJ2-5; TRBD2 matches at 16 bases. Trimming cost V 4 bases and J 5 bases; bases outside gene matches: 4. The CDR3 is 16 amino acids. The germline V gene encodes CDR1 LGHDT and CDR2 YNNKEL (reference sequence).

This chain uses TRBV28 with TRBJ1-3, with D possibly TRBD1 on 6 matching bases. The CDR3 runs 14 residues. Germline V CDR1 and CDR2: MDHEN, SYDVKM. V was pared by 4 bases and J by 16 bases, with 23 bases between. This CDR3 reads CASSSGAGVSAGYF. CDR3 bases: TGTGCCAGCAGTTCGGGGGCAGGGGTCTCAGCTGGGTATTTT.

The chain joins TRBV16 to TRBJ2-1; 8 bases are a match to TRBD1. Germline loops: CDR1 KGHSY, CDR2 FQNENV. V dropped 2 bases and J dropped 7; count of bases not matched to a gene: 19. The CDR3 is 19 amino acids. The CDR3, as DNA: TGTGCCAGCAGCCAAGTTCTCCTTAAGGGGACAGGTATAGCGAATGAGCAGTTCTTC. Its protein is CASSQVLLKGTGIANEQFF. Together with reference TRBV16 and TRBJ2-1, the CDR3 gives the full variable domain: GEEVAQTPKHLVRGEGQKAKLYCAPIKGHSYVFWYQQVLKNEFKFLISFQNENVFDETGMPKERFSAKCLPNSPCSLEIQATKLEDSAVYFCASSQVLLKGTGIANEQFFGPGTRLTVL.

This sequence joins TRBV6-5 and TRBJ1-1, with 7 bases identical to TRBD1. Germline V gives CDR1 MNHEY, CDR2 SVGAGI. The CDR3 contains 13 residues. J lost 11 bases, V lost 5 bases, and 11 bases had no gene match. The chain's CDR3 is CASSRDRESPAFF. The CDR3 DNA follows: TGTGCCAGCAGTCGGGACAGAGAGTCCCCGGCTTTCTTT.

This sequence joins TRBV6-5 and TRBJ1-2; 9 nucleotides agree with TRBD1. This CDR3 is 15 amino acids long. The germline V gene has CDR1 MNHEY and CDR2 SVGAGI. V was pared by 5 bases and J by 1 base, with 5 bases of the junction left unmatched. The CDR3 sequence: CASSPSGQGNYGYTF. CDR3 DNA: TGTGCCAGCAGTCCCTCGGGACAGGGTAACTATGGCTACACCTTC.

This clone was seen more than once but under ten times. The CDR3 region is CASTRTSGKSGANVLTF. The CDR3 DNA follows: TGCGCCAGCACCAGGACTAGCGGGAAATCTGGGGCCAACGTCCTGACTTTC. The V gene is TRBV5-1, the J gene TRBJ2-6; 12 bases are shared with TRBD2. The germline CDR1 and CDR2 sequences are SGHRS and YFSETQ. This CDR3 is built from 17 residues. V lost 6 bases to trimming and J lost 1 base; unmatched junction nucleotides: 5.

This clone turned up a few times. This chain connects TRBV18 to TRBJ2-7; 13 nucleotides align to TRBD2. The germline V gene has CDR1 KGHSH and CDR2 LQKENI. The CDR3 contains 16 residues. V lost 1 base and J lost 3; bases outside the gene matches: 3. The CDR3 here is CASSPRLAGGGYEQYF. The CDR3 DNA reads TGTGCCAGCTCACCACGACTAGCGGGAGGTGGCTACGAGCAGTACTTC.

The chain uses TRBV12-5 and TRBJ1-5; D remains ambiguous. Germline values: CDR1 LGHNT, CDR2 FRNRAP. The V gene lost 3 bases and the J gene lost 0 bases, with 15 bases spanning the gap. This CDR3 spans 17 amino acids. The CDR3 nucleotides read TGTGCTAGTGGTTTCCCCGCGGCAGATAATAGCAATCAGCCCCAGCATTTT. Protein product: CASGFPAADNSNQPQHF.

This sequence joins TRBV15 and TRBJ2-1, with 11 bases that match TRBD2. CDR1 and CDR2 from the germline V gene are LNHNV and YYDKDF (reference sequence). Trimming at V came to 1 base and at J to 10 bases, leaving 9 bases not matched to a gene. The CDR3 runs to 16 residues. CDR3 DNA: TGTGCCACCAGCAGAGTAGGCCTAGCGGGAGGAGCGGAGCAGTTCTTC. This codes for CATSRVGLAGGAEQFF. Complete variable domain (other parts from reference TRBV15 and TRBJ2-1): DAMVIQNPRYQVTQFGKPVTLSCSQTLNHNVMYWYQQKSSQAPKLLFHYYDKDFNNEADTPDNFQSRRPNTSFCFLDIRSPGLGDTAMYLCATSRVGLAGGAEQFFGPGTRLTVL.